This T cell receptor (beta chain) was obtained from a study of PD-L1 blockade in urothelial cancer. At the level of the study: Blood was analyzed 3 weeks (second dose) and 6 weeks after treatment start.

CDR3 length: 15 amino acids. The germline gives CDR1 SGHRS, CDR2 YFSETQ. V was pared by 0 bases and J by 7 bases, with 11 bases between. Libraries were prepared by immunoSEQ multiplex PCR; TCRdb keeps only in-frame clonotypes and omits some of them. The repertoire includes around 30,000 clones, approximately 82% of them detected once, and under 40% sits in the top ten. The J gene is TRBJ1-6, the V gene TRBV5-1, with D maybe TRBD1 (6 bases). The sequence was obtained from a man aged 60 to 69 with urothelial cancer. The specimen was PBMCs, collected around atezolizumab (anti-PD-L1) treatment. This CDR3 is CASSLDGQLNSPLHF. For the CDR3, the DNA is TGCGCCAGCAGCTTGGATGGACAGCTGAATTCACCCCTCCACTTT.